The 15 T cell receptor beta chains listed next were all sequenced from one sample in a study of cytomegalovirus exposure and HLA in healthy donors. The PCR employed 60 Vbeta primers together with 13 Jbeta primers. Clones were read by immunoSEQ multiplex PCR, and TCRdb kept only the in-frame ones, dropping some. This sample's table reports some 110,000 clones. Sequences were obtained from PBMCs. The receptors were sampled from a young man in good health and CMV-seronegative.

CDR3 coding DNA: TGTGCCAGCTCACGTTCGAGAGCTTTCTTT. It translates to CASSRSRAFF. The V gene is TRBV18, the J gene TRBJ1-1; D remains ambiguous. This CDR3 is built from 10 residues. Trimming shortened V by 4 bases and J by 10 bases, and 7 bases separated the two germline ends. Germline V lookup: CDR1 KGHSH, CDR2 LQKENI.

This chain connects TRBV5-1 to TRBJ2-5; D is uncertain. The V and J ends lost 10 bases and 5 bases respectively, with 24 bases between them. The CDR3 has 15 residues. Germline-derived CDR1 and CDR2 are SGHRS and YFSETQ. CDR3 residues: CASAAGLVGYETQYF. The CDR3 DNA reads TGCGCCTCGGCCGCCGGCCTAGTCGGTTACGAGACCCAGTACTTC.

The rearrangement joins TRBV11-2 to TRBJ2-2; a possible D gene is TRBD1 (6 bases). Germline CDR1 SGHAT, CDR2 FQNNGV. The CDR3 loop spans 15 amino acids. V was shortened by 4 bases and J by 6 bases, with 15 bases between the two germline ends. This CDR3 is CASSSGVSDAGELFF. The CDR3 DNA follows: TGTGCCAGCAGCTCAGGGGTGTCAGACGCCGGGGAGCTGTTTTTT.

The chain is built from TRBV6-6 and TRBJ2-1; D call uncertain. The CDR3 length is 15 residues. The germline V gene encodes CDR1 MNHNY and CDR2 SVGAGI (reference sequence). Trimming pared 3 bases from V and 0 bases from J, leaving 9 bases between. The CDR3 sequence is CASSYAASSYNEQFF. The CDR3 DNA reads as TGTGCCAGCAGTTATGCGGCAAGCTCCTACAATGAGCAGTTCTTC.

CDR3 sequence: CATSRGLAVSTDTQYF. The CDR3 DNA reads as TGTGCCACCAGCAGAGGACTAGCGGTTAGCACAGATACGCAGTATTTT. The chain has TRBV15 and TRBJ2-3, with 9 bases matching TRBD2. V trimming: 1 base; J trimming: 0 bases; junction bases outside the gene matches: 2. Germline V gene sequence: CDR1 LNHNV, CDR2 YYDKDF (reference sequence). CDR3 length: 16 amino acids.

This chain links TRBV6-5 with TRBJ1-4, with D perhaps TRBD1 (6 bases). The CDR3 sequence is 15 residues long. V gave up 2 bases and J gave up 4 bases, with 11 bases separating them. Germline CDR1 is MNHEY and CDR2 is SVGAGI. The CDR3 sequence is CASSYRTAINEKLFF. For the CDR3, the DNA is TGTGCCAGCAGTTACAGGACAGCGATTAATGAAAAACTGTTTTTT.

The V call is TRBV10-3, the J call TRBJ1-1; TRBD1 aligns across 7 bases. CDR1 and CDR2 (germline): ENHRY, SYGVKD. CDR3 length: 15 amino acids. V gave up 6 bases and J gave up 1 base; unmatched junction bases: 8. CDR3 sequence: CAISFTGEKNTEAFF. CDR3 coding DNA: TGTGCCATCAGCTTTACAGGGGAGAAGAACACTGAAGCTTTCTTT.

The chain has TRBV19 and TRBJ2-3, with D unresolved. This CDR3 spans 15 amino acids. V lost 3 bases and J 2 bases, leaving 12 bases between the germline ends. Germline CDR1 reads LNHDA; CDR2 reads SQIVND (reference sequence). The CDR3 spells CASSIRAPVTDTQYF. The DNA for the CDR3 is TGTGCCAGTAGTATCCGAGCCCCCGTCACAGATACGCAGTATTTT.

The chain links TRBV28 to TRBJ1-2; D is possibly TRBD1 (5 bases). Per the germline V gene, CDR1 is MDHEN and CDR2 is SYDVKM. The CDR3 runs to 14 residues. Trimming left V 5 bases short and J 3 bases short, with 13 bases between. The CDR3 reads CASSTQGRDYGYTF. The CDR3 DNA reads as TGTGCCAGCAGTACCCAGGGCCGCGACTATGGCTACACCTTC.

The V call is TRBV29-1, the J call TRBJ1-1; TRBD1 might be the D (5 bases). CDR3 size: 13 residues. Germline assignment: CDR1 SQVTM and CDR2 ANQGSEA. V lost 7 bases and J 5 bases, leaving 17 bases between the germline ends. CDR3: CSAGERGGTEAFF. The CDR3 bases are TGCAGCGCCGGAGAGAGGGGAGGAACTGAAGCTTTCTTT.

V gene TRBV5-1 combines with J gene TRBJ2-1; D is unresolved. Deletions cut 3 bases from V and 6 bases from J, with 10 bases between. CDR1 and CDR2 (germline): SGHRS, YFSETQ. This CDR3 spans 13 amino acids. CDR3 in DNA: TGCGCCAGCAGCTCGTCCCCTGTCAATGAGCAGTTCTTC. Amino acids: CASSSSPVNEQFF. Looking up the rest from reference TRBV5-1 and TRBJ2-1 gives the full variable domain: KAGVTQTPRYLIKTRGQQVTLSCSPISGHRSVSWYQQTPGQGLQFLFEYFSETQRNKGNFPGRFSGRQFSNSRSEMNVSTLELGDSALYLCASSSSPVNEQFFGPGTRLTVL.

The J gene is TRBJ2-3, the V gene TRBV9, with a possible D match to TRBD2 (5 bases). Germline lookup yields CDR1 SGDLS and CDR2 YYNGEE. There are 15 residues in the CDR3. V dropped 0 bases and J dropped 0 bases, with 8 bases sitting between them. CDR3 sequence: CASSVGPGSTDTQYF. The CDR3 nucleotides read TGTGCCAGCAGCGTAGGTCCGGGAAGCACAGATACGCAGTATTTT.

V and J are TRBV5-1 and TRBJ2-7; 10 nucleotides line up with TRBD2. The ends lost 0 bases at V and 2 bases at J; junction bases unmatched: 2. Germline assignment: CDR1 SGHRS and CDR2 YFSETQ. The CDR3 runs to 15 residues. For the CDR3, the DNA is TGCGCCAGCAGCTTGGCAGCGGGAGGGCCCTACGAGCAGTACTTC. This gives the protein CASSLAAGGPYEQYF.

J is TRBJ1-4 and V is TRBV27, with TRBD1 identical over 8 bases. The trim removed 6 bases at V and 8 bases at J, leaving 11 bases unmatched. The CDR3 is made up of 15 amino acids. Per germline, CDR1 MNHEY and CDR2 SMNVEV (reference sequence). In nucleotides, the CDR3 is TGTGCCAGCAGGAGAGGGACAGGAAAGGAGGAAAAACTGTTTTTT. Translation: CASRRGTGKEEKLFF. The entire variable domain, with the rest obtained from reference TRBV27 and TRBJ1-4, is as follows: EAQVTQNPRYLITVTGKKLTVTCSQNMNHEYMSWYRQDPGLGLRQIYYSMNVEVTDKGDVPEGYKVSRKEKRNFPLILESPSPNQTSLYFCASRRGTGKEEKLFFGSGTQLSVL.

The chain employs TRBV5-1 and TRBJ2-1; the match to TRBD1 covers 7 bases. CDR1 SGHRS and CDR2 YFSETQ come from the germline V gene. This CDR3 has 14 residues. The V gene end was trimmed by 3 bases and the J gene end by 5 bases; junction bases not matched to a gene: 5. CDR3 loop: CASSWDSPNNEQFF. CDR3 DNA: TGCGCCAGCAGCTGGGACAGCCCAAACAATGAGCAGTTCTTC.